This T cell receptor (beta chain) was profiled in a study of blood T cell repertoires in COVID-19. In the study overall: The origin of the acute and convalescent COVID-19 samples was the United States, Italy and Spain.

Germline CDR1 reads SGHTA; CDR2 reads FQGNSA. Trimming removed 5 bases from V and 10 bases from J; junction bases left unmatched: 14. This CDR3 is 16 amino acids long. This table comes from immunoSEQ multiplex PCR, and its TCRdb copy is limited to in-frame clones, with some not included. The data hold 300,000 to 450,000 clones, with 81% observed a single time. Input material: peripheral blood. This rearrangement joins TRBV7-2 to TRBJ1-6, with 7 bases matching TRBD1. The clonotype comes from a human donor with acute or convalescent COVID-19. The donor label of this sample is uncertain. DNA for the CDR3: TGTGCCAGCAGCAACCAGCAACAGGGGCTTGGATCACCCCTCCACTTT. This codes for CASSNQQQGLGSPLHF.